These 21 T cell receptor beta chains share one sample of origin, sequenced in a study of patients and donors after allogeneic stem cell transplantation. TCRdb re-derived calls from the RT-PCR reads in MiXCR, one entry per CDR3 protein. The data contain 200,000 to 250,000 distinct CDR3 sequences, around two fifths of them singletons. Sequencing input: blood, either unsorted or a sorted T cell fraction (not recorded which). The receptors stem from a human donor who was either an allogeneic HSCT recipient or a stem cell or donor lymphocyte infusion donor (not recorded which). It is not recorded whose cells these are; they may come from a transplant donor.

A few counts support this clonotype. The chain couples TRBV12-3 or TRBV12-4 to TRBJ1-2; 9 bases match TRBD1. Unmatched junction bases numbered 11, after V lost 8 bases and J lost 7 bases. CDR3 length: 14 residues. For the CDR3, the DNA is TGTGCCAGCCTACCGGGACAGGGCCTTCCTGGCTACACCTTC. Protein: CASLPGQGLPGYTF.

The genes are TRBV12-3 or TRBV12-4 and TRBJ2-6; 11 positions match TRBD1. CDR3 length equals 17 residues. The V and J ends lost 3 bases and 3 bases, in that order; junction bases with no gene match: 4. CDR3 DNA sequence: TGTGCCAGCAGTTTCGGACAGGGGGCAGTTGGGGCCAACGTCCTGACTTTC. It codes for CASSFGQGAVGANVLTF.

V is TRBV5-1 and J is TRBJ1-1; 8 bases line up with TRBD1. The germline CDR1 and CDR2 sequences are SGHRS and YFSETQ. V shed 3 bases and J 6 bases; nucleotides not matched to a gene: 4. The CDR3 is 13 amino acids. For the CDR3, the DNA is TGCGCCAGCAGCTGGGACAGGATTGCTGAAGCTTTCTTT. Translation: CASSWDRIAEAFF.

The chain couples TRBV9 to TRBJ2-1; no clear D gene. The CDR3 loop spans 14 amino acids. Germline V gene sequence: CDR1 SGDLS, CDR2 YYNGEE. The ends were cut back, 4 bases at V and 0 bases at J, with 8 bases in the middle. The CDR3 DNA follows: TGTGCCAGCAGCCCCCGCGACTCCTACAATGAGCAGTTCTTC. This sequence encodes CASSPRDSYNEQFF.

The rearrangement joins TRBV12-3 or TRBV12-4 to TRBJ1-3; D uncertain. There are 16 residues in the CDR3. Trimming took 7 bases from V and 1 from J, leaving 17 bases between them. The DNA of the CDR3 is TGTGCCAGCACCAACCCTACTCTTTCTTCTGGAAACACCATATATTTT. The encoded protein is CASTNPTLSSGNTIYF.

This sequence joins TRBV20-1 and TRBJ2-3; D unresolved. The V end was cut by 0 bases, the J end by 6 bases, with 13 bases between. The CDR3 covers 14 residues. Germline lookup yields CDR1 DFQATT and CDR2 SNEGSKA (reference sequence). The CDR3 reads CSARDRHLGDTQYF. CDR3 in DNA: TGCAGTGCTAGAGATAGGCACCTCGGGGATACGCAGTATTTT.

The chain recombines TRBV5-1 with TRBJ1-6; possibly TRBD1 for D (6 bases). This CDR3 comprises 15 residues. Germline V gives CDR1 SGHRS, CDR2 YFSETQ. The V and J ends lost 4 bases and 10 bases respectively, with 18 bases between them. In DNA form, the CDR3 reads TGCGCCAGCAGCGCAGGGGCTACCGGGGGCTCACCCCTCCACTTT. Encoded protein: CASSAGATGGSPLHF.

Here the CDR3 DNA reads TGTGCCAGCAGTTTCGTCTTTGGGGCCACAGATACGCAGTATTTT. It codes for CASSFVFGATDTQYF. The chain carries TRBV12-3 or TRBV12-4 and TRBJ2-3; D might be TRBD1 (5 bases). The CDR3 contains 15 residues. The V and J ends lost 3 bases and 2 bases respectively, with 12 bases between them.

This clonotype was counted only a few times. This chain connects TRBV12-3 or TRBV12-4 to TRBJ2-5; 7 bases line up with TRBD1. The trim removed 7 bases at V and 2 bases at J, leaving 19 bases unmatched. CDR3 length: 18 amino acids. The chain's CDR3 is CASTTFFYGTDTQETQYF. DNA of the CDR3: TGTGCCAGCACTACTTTTTTCTACGGGACAGATACTCAAGAGACCCAGTACTTC.

J is TRBJ1-2 and V is TRBV7-9, with TRBD1 as a possible D gene (6 bases). The germline V and J ends were trimmed by 5 bases and 5 bases, with 12 bases remaining between them. This CDR3 has 13 residues. Germline CDR1 SEHNR, CDR2 FQNEAQ (reference sequence). In DNA form, the CDR3 reads TGTGCCAGCAGCCGGACAGCGAAGTATGGCTACACCTTC. This gives the protein CASSRTAKYGYTF.

V is TRBV4-1 and J is TRBJ2-1; D is ambiguous. Germline values: CDR1 MGHRA, CDR2 YSYEKL. The length of the CDR3 is 14 residues. V was clipped by 4 bases and J by 2 bases, with 9 bases between them. For the CDR3, the DNA is TGCGCCAGCAGCCCCCGTGAGGCCTACAATGAGCAGTTCTTC. Translating it yields CASSPREAYNEQFF.

The chain links TRBV28 to TRBJ1-1; 8 bases are shared with TRBD1. This CDR3 comprises 14 residues. Germline loops: CDR1 MDHEN, CDR2 SYDVKM. With 2 bases clipped from V and 4 bases from J, the junction kept 3 bases outside the gene matches. CDR3 in DNA: TGTGCCAGCAGTTTAGCAGGGGGCATCACTGAAGCTTTCTTT. It translates to CASSLAGGITEAFF.

This clonotype was detected a few times. V gene TRBV9 combines with J gene TRBJ2-2, with 7 bases aligning to TRBD1. Germline V gives CDR1 SGDLS, CDR2 YYNGEE. The CDR3 contains 18 residues. Trimming cost V 0 bases and J 5 bases; bases outside gene matches: 13. The CDR3 bases are TGTGCCAGCAGCGTAGCCCTTCCGGGACAGCTGTTTACCGGGGAGCTGTTTTTT. Translated: CASSVALPGQLFTGELFF. Full variable domain (missing parts from reference TRBV9 and TRBJ2-2): DSGVTQTPKHLITATGQRVTLRCSPRSGDLSVYWYQQSLDQGLQFLIQYYNGEERAKGNILERFSAQQFPDLHSELNLSSLELGDSALYFCASSVALPGQLFTGELFFGEGSRLTVL.

The V gene is TRBV28, the J gene TRBJ2-1, with unresolved D. V lost 11 bases to trimming and J lost 6 bases, with 17 bases between them. This CDR3 is 13 amino acids long. Germline lookup yields CDR1 MDHEN and CDR2 SYDVKM. The CDR3 nucleotides read TGTGCCGTCTGGGCTAGGGATGTCAATGAGCAGTTCTTC. Encoded protein: CAVWARDVNEQFF.

The chain joins TRBV5-5 to TRBJ2-5, with 8 bases fitting TRBD1. This CDR3 has 14 residues. Per the germline V gene, CDR1 is SGHKS and CDR2 is YYEKEE (reference sequence). The ends lost 5 bases at V and 4 bases at J; junction bases unmatched: 7. The CDR3 DNA sequence: TGTGCCAGCAGGAACCCGGGACAGGTAGAGACCCAGTACTTC. This encodes CASRNPGQVETQYF.

Only a few counts were recorded for this clonotype. The rearrangement uses TRBV6-2 or TRBV6-3 and TRBJ1-2; TRBD1 matches at 7 bases. V lost 2 bases to trimming and J lost 2 bases; unmatched junction nucleotides: 11. Germline V gene data show CDR1 as MNHEY and CDR2 as SVGEGT. The CDR3 has 17 amino acids. The CDR3 protein is CASSYSRPGQTNYGYTF. For the CDR3, the DNA is TGTGCCAGCAGTTACAGTAGGCCGGGACAGACAAACTATGGCTACACCTTC.

The gene calls are TRBV12-3 or TRBV12-4 and TRBJ2-1, with 7 bases matching TRBD2. The CDR3 contains 15 residues. V gave up 5 bases and J gave up 8 bases; unmatched junction bases: 12. The CDR3 bases are TGTGCCAGCAGTCCCCAGTGGGGGAGGGGTTATGAGCAGTTCTTC. It yields the protein CASSPQWGRGYEQFF.

This clonotype was counted a few times. This chain connects TRBV21-1 to TRBJ1-1. TRBV21-1 is an annotated pseudogene. There are 12 residues in the CDR3. CDR3 protein: CAIPFMNTEAFF. CDR3 DNA: TGTGCCATTCCGTTCATGAACACTGAAGCTTTCTTT.

A few counts support this clonotype. The chain has TRBV5-1 and TRBJ1-4; no definite D call. Trimming took 1 base from V and 4 from J, leaving 5 bases between them. The CDR3 is made up of 13 amino acids. Looked up from germline, CDR1 is SGHRS and CDR2 is YFSETQ. In nucleotides, the CDR3 is TGCGCCAGCAGCTTGACAGTTAATGAAAAACTGTTTTTT. Protein: CASSLTVNEKLFF.

The sample holds a few counts of this clonotype. The chain links TRBV7-2 to TRBJ1-1; D gene unclear. Germline V gene lookup returns CDR1 SGHTA and CDR2 FQGNSA. The germline V and J ends were trimmed by 1 base and 2 bases, with 11 bases remaining between them. This CDR3 is built from 15 residues. The CDR3, as DNA: TGTGCCAGCAGCTTAGTCGGCACCGGAAACACTGAAGCTTTCTTT. This gives the protein CASSLVGTGNTEAFF.

This clonotype came up a few times. The V gene is TRBV12-3 or TRBV12-4, the J gene TRBJ1-5; TRBD1 matches 8 bases. Losses at the gene ends were 4 bases for V and 4 bases for J; bases not matched to a gene: 3. The CDR3 consists of 14 residues. The chain's CDR3 is CASSWTGSNQPQHF. The CDR3 region has the DNA TGTGCCAGCAGTTGGACAGGGTCTAATCAGCCCCAGCATTTT.